The 5 T cell receptor beta chains below were found in one sample sequenced in a study of cytomegalovirus exposure and HLA in healthy donors. The PCR had 60 Vbeta and 13 Jbeta primers. Repertoires were generated with immunoSEQ multiplex PCR, while TCRdb's copy carries only in-frame clones and drops some. This sample has under 130,000 clones, with 66% found just once. Sequencing input: PBMCs. The receptors derive from a woman between 45 and 65 years old in good health and CMV-seronegative.

The chain carries TRBV5-6 and TRBJ2-7; 7 bases are shared with TRBD1. Per the germline V gene, CDR1 is SGHDT and CDR2 is YYEEEE. The J segment lost 3 bases and the V segment lost 4 bases, leaving 7 bases of the junction unmatched. The CDR3 extends over 14 amino acids. CDR3 loop: CASSGQAFYYEQYF. The CDR3 nucleotides read TGTGCCAGCAGCGGACAGGCGTTCTACTACGAGCAGTACTTC.

In nucleotides, the CDR3 is TGTGCCAGCAGCTTGTTGTGGGGACAGTCCTACAATGAGCAGTTCTTC. Amino acids: CASSLLWGQSYNEQFF. J is TRBJ2-1 and V is TRBV11-2; 7 nucleotides match TRBD1. J lost 1 base, V lost 3 bases, and 6 bases had no gene match. Germline assignment: CDR1 SGHAT and CDR2 FQNNGV. The CDR3 loop spans 16 amino acids.

The chain combines TRBV27 with TRBJ2-4; 11 positions match TRBD1. CDR3 length equals 19 residues. With V trimmed by 6 bases and J by 1 base, 14 bases remained unmatched. Germline assignment: CDR1 MNHEY and CDR2 SMNVEV (reference sequence). CDR3 loop: CASRSAGTGGNGAKNIQYF. The DNA of the CDR3 is TGTGCCAGCAGATCCGCCGGGACAGGGGGGAATGGTGCCAAAAACATTCAGTACTTC.

The V and J genes are TRBV2 and TRBJ2-5, with 10 positions matching TRBD2. From germline, CDR1 is SNHLY and CDR2 FYNNEI. The CDR3 is made up of 15 amino acids. Losses at the gene ends were 7 bases for V and 0 bases for J; bases not matched to a gene: 5. As DNA, the CDR3 is TGTGCCAGCACTCGAAGCGGGGGGGACCAAGAGACCCAGTACTTC. This translates into CASTRSGGDQETQYF. Full variable domain (remainder filled in from reference TRBV2 and TRBJ2-5): EPEVTQTPSHQVTQMGQEVILRCVPISNHLYFYWYRQILGQKVEFLVSFYNNEISEKSEIFDDQFSVERPDGSNFTLKIRSTKLEDSAMYFCASTRSGGDQETQYFGPGTRLLVL.

The chain joins TRBV25-1 to TRBJ2-7; TRBD2 matches 7 bases. With V trimmed by 1 base and J by 2 bases, 5 bases remained unmatched. The CDR3 has 15 amino acids. Germline assignment: CDR1 MGHDK and CDR2 SYGVNS. The DNA of the CDR3 is TGTGCCAGCAGTGAATCGTCTAGCGGAACCTACGAGCAGTACTTC. It encodes CASSESSSGTYEQYF.